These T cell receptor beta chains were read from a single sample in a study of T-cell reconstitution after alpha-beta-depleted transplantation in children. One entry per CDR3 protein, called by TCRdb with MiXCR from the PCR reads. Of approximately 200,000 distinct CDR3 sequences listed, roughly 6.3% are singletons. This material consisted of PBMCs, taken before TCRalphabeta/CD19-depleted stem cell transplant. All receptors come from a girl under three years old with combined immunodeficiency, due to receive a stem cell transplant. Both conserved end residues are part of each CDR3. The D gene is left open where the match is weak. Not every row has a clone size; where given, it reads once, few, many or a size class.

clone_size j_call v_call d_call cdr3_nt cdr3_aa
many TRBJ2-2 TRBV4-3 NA TGCGCCAGCAGCCAAGATTGGCAGGGCACCAGTGGGGAGCTGTTTTTT CASSQDWQGTSGELFF
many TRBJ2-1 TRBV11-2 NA TGTGCCAGCAGCTTATGGGGGTCACGAGCCCTCTCCAATGAGCAGTTCTTC CASSLWGSRALSNEQFF
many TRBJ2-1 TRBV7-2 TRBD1 TGTGCCAGCAGCTTCTACAGGGGCCCCCTCTACAATGAGCAGTTCTTC CASSFYRGPLYNEQFF
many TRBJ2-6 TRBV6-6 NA TGTGCCAGTACCCCTGGGGCCAACGTCCTGACTTTC CASTPGANVLTF
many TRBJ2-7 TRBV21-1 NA TGTGCCAGCACCTCTCCAACCCGGGACGAACTAGACATTCGGAGCTACGAGCAGTACTTC CASTSPTRDELDIRSYEQYF
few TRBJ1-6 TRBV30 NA TGTGCCTGGCATTCGGGACGGCTAAATTATAATTCACCCCTCCACTTT CAWHSGRLNYNSPLHF
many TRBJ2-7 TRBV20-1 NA TGCAGTGCTAGAGACACCCTAGGACTGGGCTACGGGGAGCAGTACTTC CSARDTLGLGYGEQYF
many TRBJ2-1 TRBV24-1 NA TGTGCCACCAGTGATTTGCAGGGACGGGAGCAGTTCTTC CATSDLQGREQFF
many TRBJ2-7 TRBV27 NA TGTGCCAGCAGTTCAGCCGACGGTTCCTACGAGCAGTACTTC CASSSADGSYEQYF
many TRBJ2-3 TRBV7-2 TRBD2 TGTGCCAGCAGCCCAACTAGCGGTGGCACAGATACGCAGTATTTT CASSPTSGGTDTQYF
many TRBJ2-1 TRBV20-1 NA TGCAGTGCTAAGAGGGCGGGGTACAATGAGCAGTTCTTC CSAKRAGYNEQFF
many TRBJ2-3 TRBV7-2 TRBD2 TGTGCCAGCAGCCGATCCCCTAGCGGGGGGGCAGATACGCAGTATTTT CASSRSPSGGADTQYF
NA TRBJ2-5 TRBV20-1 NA TGCAGCAGGGGGGTCGGGAGGGCCCAAGAGACCCAGTACTTC CSRGVGRAQETQYF
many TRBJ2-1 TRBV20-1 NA TGCAGTGCTTCTCCGGGACTTTTAGGTGAGCAGTTCTTC CSASPGLLGEQFF
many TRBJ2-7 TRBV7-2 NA TGTGCCAGCAGCTCTCCAGGGAGAACTAGGGTTTACGAGCAGTACTTC CASSSPGRTRVYEQYF
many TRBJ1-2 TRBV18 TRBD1 TGTGCCAGCTCACGCGGACAGGAAGCTAACTATGGCTACACCTTC CASSRGQEANYGYTF
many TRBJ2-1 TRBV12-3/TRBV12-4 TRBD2 TGTGCCAGCAGTTCTAGCGGTGATGAGCAGTTCTTC CASSSSGDEQFF
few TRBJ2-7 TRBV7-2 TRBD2 TGTGCCAGCAGCTTAACTACGAGTAGCGGGAGGGCCATCGAGCAGTACTTC CASSLTTSSGRAIEQYF
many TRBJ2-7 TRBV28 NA TGTGCCAGCAGTTTACGGGACTACGAGCAGTACTTC CASSLRDYEQYF
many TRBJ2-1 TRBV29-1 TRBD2 TGCAGCGTCGGCGGGAGGGCCAACTACAATGAGCAGTTCTTC CSVGGRANYNEQFF
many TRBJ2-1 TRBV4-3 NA TGCGCCAGCAGCCAAGTGGGGCTAGCGAAGTACAATGAGCAGTTCTTC CASSQVGLAKYNEQFF
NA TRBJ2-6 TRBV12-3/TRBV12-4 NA TGTGCCAGCAGAACCAGGGGGGCCGGGGCCAACGTCCTGACTTTC CASRTRGAGANVLTF
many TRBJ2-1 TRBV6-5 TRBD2 TGTGCCAGCAGTTACGGCCGGGGGGGCCGCTATGAGCAGTTCTTC CASSYGRGGRYEQFF
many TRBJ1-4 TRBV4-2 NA TGTGCCAGCAGCCAAGATGAGGGACTATATGAAAAACTGTTTTTT CASSQDEGLYEKLFF
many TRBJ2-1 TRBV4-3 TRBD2 TGCGCCAGCAGCCAAGATGTTAGGCGGGGGGCCTACAATGAGCAGTTCTTC CASSQDVRRGAYNEQFF
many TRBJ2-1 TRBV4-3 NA TGCGCCAGCAGCCAAGAGGCCCTACACGGGAGCTACAATGAGCAGTTCTTC CASSQEALHGSYNEQFF
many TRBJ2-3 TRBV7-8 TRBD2 TGTGCCAGCAGCGCCTCTAGCGGGTGGGGGGATACGCAGTATTTT CASSASSGWGDTQYF
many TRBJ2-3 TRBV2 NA TGTGCCAGTGAGGTCCCCATCCCAGATACGCAGTATTTT CASEVPIPDTQYF
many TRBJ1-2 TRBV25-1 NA TGTGCCAGCAGTGAATATTTCAGTAACTATGGCTACACCTTC CASSEYFSNYGYTF
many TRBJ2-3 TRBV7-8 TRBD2 TGTGCCAGCAGCTCCCTAGGGGTGCTAGCGGGGGGGGCAGATACGCAGTATTTT CASSSLGVLAGGADTQYF
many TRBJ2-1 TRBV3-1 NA TGTGCCAGCAGCCAAGCAAGCCTCGCGGGGTCAATCTACAATGAGCAGTTCTTC CASSQASLAGSIYNEQFF
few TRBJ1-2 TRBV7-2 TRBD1 TGTGCCAGCAGCTTCTCTTTACAGGGGTGGGGCTACACCTTC CASSFSLQGWGYTF
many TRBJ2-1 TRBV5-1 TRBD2 TGCGCCAGCAGCTTGTTACTAGCGGACAATGAGCAGTTCTTC CASSLLLADNEQFF
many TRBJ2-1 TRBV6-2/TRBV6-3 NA TGTGCCATCAGCCGGACCCTCTACAATGAGCAGTTCTTC CAISRTLYNEQFF
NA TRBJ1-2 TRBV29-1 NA TGCAGCGTTGAAGGTGGGATGAACTATGGCTACACCTTC CSVEGGMNYGYTF
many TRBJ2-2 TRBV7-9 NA TGTGCCAGTAGGGCACCTAACACCGGGGAGCTGTTTTTT CASRAPNTGELFF
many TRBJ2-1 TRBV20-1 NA TGCAGTGCTAGAGGGGCCCGGACCTACAATGAGCAGTTCTTC CSARGARTYNEQFF
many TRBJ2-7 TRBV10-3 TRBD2 TGTGCCATCAACGGTAAAACTAGCGGGAGCCACGAGCAGTACTTC CAINGKTSGSHEQYF
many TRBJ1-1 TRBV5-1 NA TGCGCCAGCAGCTTGGATGGGGTTCAGACTGAAGCTTTCTTT CASSLDGVQTEAFF
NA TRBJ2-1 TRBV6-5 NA TGTGCCAGCACCCCCAGGGTCCATGAGCAGTTCTTC CASTPRVHEQFF